The clone carrying this T cell receptor beta chain occurred a few times. Its antigen remains unknown. MiXCR was run by TCRdb on the RT-PCR reads, yielding one entry per CDR3 protein. There are 530,000 or so distinct CDR3 sequences in the sample; 12% occur only once, and roughly 10% lies in the top ten. This record comes from a study of response to subunit inactivated influenza vaccine. Study-wide points: Every seasonal influenza vaccination brings in few new T cells, the authors suggested.

This sequence was found in a man in his fifties who received an inactivated influenza vaccine. Source: PBMCs from blood, taken on the day of vaccination.

The CDR3 sequence is CASSYLNDYEQYF. CDR3 in DNA: TGTGCCAGCAGTTACTTGAACGACTACGAGCAGTACTTC. V gene TRBV6-6 combines with J gene TRBJ2-7, with D hard to call. Trimming took 1 base from V and 3 from J, leaving 7 bases between them. The CDR3 consists of 13 residues. Germline CDR1 reads MNHNY; CDR2 reads SVGAGI (reference sequence).